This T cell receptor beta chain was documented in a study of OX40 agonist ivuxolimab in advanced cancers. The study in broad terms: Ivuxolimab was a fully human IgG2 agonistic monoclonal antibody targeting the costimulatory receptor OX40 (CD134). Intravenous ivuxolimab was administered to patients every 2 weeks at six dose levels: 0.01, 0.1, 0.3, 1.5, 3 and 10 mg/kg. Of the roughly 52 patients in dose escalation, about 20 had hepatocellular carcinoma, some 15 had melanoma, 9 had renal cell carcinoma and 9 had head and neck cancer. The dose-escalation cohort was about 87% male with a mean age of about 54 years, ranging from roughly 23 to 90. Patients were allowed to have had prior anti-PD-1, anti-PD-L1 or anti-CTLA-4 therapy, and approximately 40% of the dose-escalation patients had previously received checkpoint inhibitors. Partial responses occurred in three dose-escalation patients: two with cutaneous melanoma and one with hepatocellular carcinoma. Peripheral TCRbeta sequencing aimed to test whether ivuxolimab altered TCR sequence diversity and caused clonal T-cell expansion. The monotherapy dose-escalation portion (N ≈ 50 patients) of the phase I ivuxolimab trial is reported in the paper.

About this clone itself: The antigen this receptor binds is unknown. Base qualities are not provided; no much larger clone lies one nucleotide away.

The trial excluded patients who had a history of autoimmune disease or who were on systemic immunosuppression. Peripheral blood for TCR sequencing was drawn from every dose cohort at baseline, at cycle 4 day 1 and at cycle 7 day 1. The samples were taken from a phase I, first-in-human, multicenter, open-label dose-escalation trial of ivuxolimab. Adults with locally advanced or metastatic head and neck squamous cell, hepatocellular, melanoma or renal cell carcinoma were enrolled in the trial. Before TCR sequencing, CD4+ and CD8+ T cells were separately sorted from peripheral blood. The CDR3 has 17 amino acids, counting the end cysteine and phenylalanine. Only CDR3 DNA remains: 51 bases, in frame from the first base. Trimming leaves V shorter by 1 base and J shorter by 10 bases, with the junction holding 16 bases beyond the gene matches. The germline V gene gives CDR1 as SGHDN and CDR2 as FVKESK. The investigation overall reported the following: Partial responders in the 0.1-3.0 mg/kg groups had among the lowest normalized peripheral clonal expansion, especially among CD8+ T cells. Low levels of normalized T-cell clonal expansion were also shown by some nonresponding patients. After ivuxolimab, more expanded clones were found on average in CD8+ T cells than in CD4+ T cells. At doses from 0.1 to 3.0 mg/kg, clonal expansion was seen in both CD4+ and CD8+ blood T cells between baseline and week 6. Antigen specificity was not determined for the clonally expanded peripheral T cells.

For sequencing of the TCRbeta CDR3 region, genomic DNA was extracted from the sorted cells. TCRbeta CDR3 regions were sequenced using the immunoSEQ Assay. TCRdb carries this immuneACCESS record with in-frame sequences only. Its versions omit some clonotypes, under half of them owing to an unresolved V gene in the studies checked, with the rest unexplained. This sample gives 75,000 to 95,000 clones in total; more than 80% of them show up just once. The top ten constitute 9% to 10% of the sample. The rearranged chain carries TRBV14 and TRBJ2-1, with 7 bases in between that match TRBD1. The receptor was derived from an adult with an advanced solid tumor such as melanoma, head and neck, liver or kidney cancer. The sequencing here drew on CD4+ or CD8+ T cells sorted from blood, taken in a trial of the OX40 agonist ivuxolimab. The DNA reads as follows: TGTGCCAGCAGCCAAGGGCTTGACAGGGTCGGAGCCGCCGAGCAGTTCTTC. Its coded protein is CASSQGLDRVGAAEQFF.